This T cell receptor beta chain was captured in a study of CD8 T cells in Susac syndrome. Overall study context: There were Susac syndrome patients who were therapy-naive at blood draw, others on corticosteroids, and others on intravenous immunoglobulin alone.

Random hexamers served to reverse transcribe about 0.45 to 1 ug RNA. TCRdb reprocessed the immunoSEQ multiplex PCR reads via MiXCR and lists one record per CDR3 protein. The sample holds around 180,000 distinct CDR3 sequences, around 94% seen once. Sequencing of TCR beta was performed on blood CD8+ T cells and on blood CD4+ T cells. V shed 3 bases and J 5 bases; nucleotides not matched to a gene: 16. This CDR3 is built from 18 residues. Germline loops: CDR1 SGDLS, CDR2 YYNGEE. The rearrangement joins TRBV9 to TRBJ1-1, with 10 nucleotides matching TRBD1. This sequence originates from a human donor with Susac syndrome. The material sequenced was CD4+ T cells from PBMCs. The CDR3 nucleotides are TGTGCCAGCAGCGCGACCAACCGGGACAGGGGCTGGGGGACTGAAGCTTTCTTT. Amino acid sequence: CASSATNRDRGWGTEAFF.